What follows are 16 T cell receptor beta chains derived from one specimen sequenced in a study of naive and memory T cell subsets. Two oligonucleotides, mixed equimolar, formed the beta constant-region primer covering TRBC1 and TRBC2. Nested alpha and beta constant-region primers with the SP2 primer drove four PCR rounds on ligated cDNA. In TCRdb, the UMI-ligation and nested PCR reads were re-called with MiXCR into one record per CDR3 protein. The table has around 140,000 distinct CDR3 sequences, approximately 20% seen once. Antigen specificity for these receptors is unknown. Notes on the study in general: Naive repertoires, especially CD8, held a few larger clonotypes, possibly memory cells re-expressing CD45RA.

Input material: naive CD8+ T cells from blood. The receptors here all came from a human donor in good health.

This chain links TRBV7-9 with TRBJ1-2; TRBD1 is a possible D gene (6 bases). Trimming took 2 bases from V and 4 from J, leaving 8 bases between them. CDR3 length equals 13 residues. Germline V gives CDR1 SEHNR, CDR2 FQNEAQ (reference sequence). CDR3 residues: CASSLTDSYGYTF. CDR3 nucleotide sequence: TGTGCCAGCAGCTTAACGGACAGCTATGGCTACACCTTC.

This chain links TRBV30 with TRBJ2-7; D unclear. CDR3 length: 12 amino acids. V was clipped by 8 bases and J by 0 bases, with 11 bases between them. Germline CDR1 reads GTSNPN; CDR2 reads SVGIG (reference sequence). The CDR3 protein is CAVDGASYEQYF. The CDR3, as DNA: TGTGCCGTAGACGGAGCCTCCTACGAGCAGTACTTC.

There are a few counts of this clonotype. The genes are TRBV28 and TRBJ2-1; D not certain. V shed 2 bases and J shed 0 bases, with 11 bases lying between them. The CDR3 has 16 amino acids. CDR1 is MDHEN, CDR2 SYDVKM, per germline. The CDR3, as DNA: TGTGCCAGCAGTTTACCAGCGCCGAGCTCCTACAATGAGCAGTTCTTC. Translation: CASSLPAPSSYNEQFF.

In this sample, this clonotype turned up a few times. The CDR3 DNA is TGTGCCAGCTCACCACCGGTAGGGGGATACAATGAGCAGTTCTTC. Its translation is CASSPPVGGYNEQFF. This chain connects TRBV18 to TRBJ2-1; D is perhaps TRBD1 (6 bases). The CDR3 consists of 15 residues. Per the germline V gene, CDR1 is KGHSH and CDR2 is LQKENI. Trimming cost V 0 bases and J 4 bases, with 10 bases left between them.

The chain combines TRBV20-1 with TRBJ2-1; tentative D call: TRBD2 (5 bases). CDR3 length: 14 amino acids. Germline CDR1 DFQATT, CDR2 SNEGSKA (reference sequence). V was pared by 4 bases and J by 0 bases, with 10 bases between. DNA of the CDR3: TGCAGTGCTACGGGAACAAACTCCTACAATGAGCAGTTCTTC. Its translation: CSATGTNSYNEQFF.

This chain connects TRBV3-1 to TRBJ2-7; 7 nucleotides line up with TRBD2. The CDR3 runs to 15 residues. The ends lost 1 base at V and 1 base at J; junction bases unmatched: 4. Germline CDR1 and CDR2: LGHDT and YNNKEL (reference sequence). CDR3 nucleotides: TGTGCCAGCAGCCAAGCGGGCGGGAGTTCCTACGAGCAGTACTTC. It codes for CASSQAGGSSYEQYF.

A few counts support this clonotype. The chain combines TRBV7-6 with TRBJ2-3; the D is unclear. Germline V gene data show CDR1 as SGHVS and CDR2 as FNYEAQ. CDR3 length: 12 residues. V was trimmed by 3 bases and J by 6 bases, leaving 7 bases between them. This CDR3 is CASSFYSDTQYF. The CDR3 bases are TGTGCCAGCAGCTTTTATTCGGATACGCAGTATTTT.

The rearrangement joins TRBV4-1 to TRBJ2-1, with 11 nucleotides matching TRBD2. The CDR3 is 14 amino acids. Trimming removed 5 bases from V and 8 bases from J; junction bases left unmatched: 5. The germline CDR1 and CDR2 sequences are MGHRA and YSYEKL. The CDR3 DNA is TGCGCCAGCAGCGGGACTAGCGGAGGGTATGAGCAGTTCTTC. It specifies CASSGTSGGYEQFF.

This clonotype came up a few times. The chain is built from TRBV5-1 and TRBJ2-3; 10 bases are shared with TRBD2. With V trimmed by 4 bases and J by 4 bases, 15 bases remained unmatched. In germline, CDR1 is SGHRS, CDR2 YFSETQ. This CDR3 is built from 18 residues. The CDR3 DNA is TGCGCCAGCAGCCCGGGCCCCGATGAGCTAGCGGGAGCAGATACGCAGTATTTT. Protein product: CASSPGPDELAGADTQYF.

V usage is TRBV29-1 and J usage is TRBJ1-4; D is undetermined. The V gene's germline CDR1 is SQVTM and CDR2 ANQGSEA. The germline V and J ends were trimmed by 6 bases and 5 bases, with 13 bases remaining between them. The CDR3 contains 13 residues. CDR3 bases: TGCAGCGTCATCGACGGGATGAATGAAAAACTGTTTTTT. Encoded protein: CSVIDGMNEKLFF.

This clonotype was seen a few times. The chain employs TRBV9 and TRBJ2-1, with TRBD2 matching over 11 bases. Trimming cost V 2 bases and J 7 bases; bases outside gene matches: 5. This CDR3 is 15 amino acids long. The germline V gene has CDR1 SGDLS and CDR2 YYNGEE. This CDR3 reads CASSVGSGRANEQFF. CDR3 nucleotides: TGTGCCAGCAGCGTCGGTAGCGGGAGGGCTAATGAGCAGTTCTTC.

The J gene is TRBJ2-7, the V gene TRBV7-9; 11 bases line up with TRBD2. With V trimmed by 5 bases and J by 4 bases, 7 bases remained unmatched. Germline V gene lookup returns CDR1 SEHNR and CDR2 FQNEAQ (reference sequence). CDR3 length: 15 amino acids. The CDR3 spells CASSPMTSGKYEQYF. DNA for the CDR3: TGTGCCAGCAGCCCGATGACTAGCGGGAAATACGAGCAGTACTTC.

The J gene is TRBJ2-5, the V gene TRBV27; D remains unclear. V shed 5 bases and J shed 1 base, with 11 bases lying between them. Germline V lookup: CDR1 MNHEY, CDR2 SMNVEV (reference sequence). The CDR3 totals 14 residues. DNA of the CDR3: TGTGCCAGCAGTGCGACCGGGCCCCAAGAGACCCAGTACTTC. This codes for CASSATGPQETQYF.

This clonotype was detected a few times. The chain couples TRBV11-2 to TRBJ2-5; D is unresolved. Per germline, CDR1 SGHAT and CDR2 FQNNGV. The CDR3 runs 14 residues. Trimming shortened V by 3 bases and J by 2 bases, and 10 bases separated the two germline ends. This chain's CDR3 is CASSLYGNQETQYF. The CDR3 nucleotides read TGTGCCAGCAGCTTGTATGGAAATCAAGAGACCCAGTACTTC. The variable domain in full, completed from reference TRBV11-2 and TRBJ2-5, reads EAGVAQSPRYKIIEKRQSVAFWCNPISGHATLYWYQQILGQGPKLLIQFQNNGVVDDSQLPKDRFSAERLKGVDSTLKIQPAKLEDSAVYLCASSLYGNQETQYFGPGTRLLVL.

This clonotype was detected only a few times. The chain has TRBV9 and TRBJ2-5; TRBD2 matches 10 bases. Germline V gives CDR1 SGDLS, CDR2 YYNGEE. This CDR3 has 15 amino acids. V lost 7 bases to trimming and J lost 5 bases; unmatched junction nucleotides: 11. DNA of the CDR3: TGTGCCAGCGCGCCTAGCGGGAGTTTGCGTGAGACCCAGTACTTC. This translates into CASAPSGSLRETQYF.

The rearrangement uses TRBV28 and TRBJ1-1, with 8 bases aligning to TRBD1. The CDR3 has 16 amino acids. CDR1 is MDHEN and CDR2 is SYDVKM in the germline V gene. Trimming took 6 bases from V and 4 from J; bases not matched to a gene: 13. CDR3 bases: TGTGCCAGCAGCCCGTCCTGGACAGGGCCAATCACTGAAGCTTTCTTT. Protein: CASSPSWTGPITEAFF.